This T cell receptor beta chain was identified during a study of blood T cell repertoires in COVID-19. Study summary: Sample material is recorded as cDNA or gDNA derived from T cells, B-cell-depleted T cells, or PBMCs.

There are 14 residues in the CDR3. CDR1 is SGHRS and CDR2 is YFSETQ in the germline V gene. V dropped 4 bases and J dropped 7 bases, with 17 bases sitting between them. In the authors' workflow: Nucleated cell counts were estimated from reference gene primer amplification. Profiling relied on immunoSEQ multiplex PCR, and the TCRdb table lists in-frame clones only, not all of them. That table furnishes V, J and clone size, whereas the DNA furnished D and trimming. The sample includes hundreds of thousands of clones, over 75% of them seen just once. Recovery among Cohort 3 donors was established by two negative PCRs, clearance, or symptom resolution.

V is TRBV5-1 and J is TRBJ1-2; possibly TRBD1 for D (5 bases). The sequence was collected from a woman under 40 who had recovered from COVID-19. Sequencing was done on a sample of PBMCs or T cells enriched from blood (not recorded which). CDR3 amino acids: CASSPRSGDGGYTF. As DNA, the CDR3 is TGCGCCAGCAGCCCCAGGTCGGGGGACGGTGGCTACACCTTC.